This TCR beta chain was observed in a study of T cells in Graves' hyperthyroidism and ophthalmopathy. For the study at large: Upon initial diagnosis and before any treatment, peripheral blood was collected.

Concerning this clonotype: Its antigen is not identified.

CDR3 length: 12 residues. CDR1 SGDLS and CDR2 YYNGEE come from the germline V gene. V dropped 0 bases and J dropped 8 bases, with 7 bases sitting between them. RNA transcripts provided the source from which TCR beta CDR3 regions were amplified. HTBI primers were the set used in a first-round RT-PCR of the TCR CDR3. TCRdb re-derived calls from the multiplex PCR reads in MiXCR, one entry per CDR3 protein. Of hundreds of thousands of distinct CDR3 sequences in the sample, approximately 14% were seen once. Study results and limitations: In validation, the model predicted ophthalmopathy. These predictions came a median 6.5 months before onset.

Sequenced: blood. The J gene is TRBJ2-3, the V gene TRBV9; a possible D gene is TRBD2 (5 bases). This sequence originates from a man between 18 and 35 years old with Graves' ophthalmopathy. The CDR3 coding sequence is TGTGCCAGCAGCGTAGGGGAGACTACGCAGTATTTT. Translation: CASSVGETTQYF.